The rows below give T cell receptor beta chains drawn from one sample of a study of CD8 T cells in ankylosing spondylitis. MiXCR was run by TCRdb on the 5' RACE reads, yielding one entry per CDR3 protein. The table shows about 840,000 distinct CDR3 sequences, with roughly 12% occurring only once. The specimen was blood, either unsorted or a sorted T cell fraction (not recorded which). All receptors derive from a male donor with ankylosing spondylitis. Each CDR3 is given without its conserved first and last residue.

V gene	J gene	CDR3 protein
TRBV20-1	TRBJ2-7	SAMGILRGPSYEQY
TRBV20-1	TRBJ1-6	SAAPWQGLSPLH
TRBV7-9	TRBJ2-7	ASSKDSTYEQY
TRBV10-3	TRBJ2-2	AISEVPGLGTGELF
TRBV20-1	TRBJ1-6	SANDRRRFNSPLH
TRBV14	TRBJ1-6	ASSRTGGSSPLH
TRBV18	TRBJ2-3	ASSPSTDTDTQY
TRBV9	TRBJ2-5	ASSVSWDTGAETQY
TRBV7-2	TRBJ2-5	ASSTSRGLETQY
TRBV9	TRBJ1-2	ASSVGGYGPYGYT
TRBV18	TRBJ1-1	ASSPQDRGGGNTEAF
TRBV12-3/TRBV12-4	TRBJ2-5	ASSLNPSSRETQY
TRBV6-1	TRBJ2-7	ATSRQGVYEQY
TRBV18	TRBJ1-2	ASSPEGQGSRYT
TRBV20-1	TRBJ2-7	SAKQIYEQY
TRBV20-1	TRBJ1-2	SARGGNYGYT
TRBV7-2	TRBJ2-7	ASSPEGQLRQEQY
TRBV4-1	TRBJ1-5	ASSPRQGAALRGQPQH
TRBV29-1	TRBJ2-3	SALPQEDTQY
TRBV5-1	TRBJ1-3	ASSLEAAVSGNTIY
TRBV12-3/TRBV12-4	TRBJ2-4	ASSLVWGAKNIQY
TRBV10-3	TRBJ2-7	AISDMYEQY
TRBV2	TRBJ1-6	ASSERGLDNSPLH
TRBV24-1	TRBJ2-3	ATSDIGQPTDTQY
TRBV5-1	TRBJ2-1	ASSWGQNNEQF
TRBV12-3/TRBV12-4	TRBJ2-5	ASSPGTGFSTQY
TRBV12-3/TRBV12-4	TRBJ1-1	ASSLTGGWNTEAF
TRBV6-1	TRBJ2-1	ASSEPGTGGDEQF
TRBV5-6	TRBJ1-4	ASTPEMGNEKLF
TRBV7-1	TRBJ2-3	ASSSGQFTDTQY
TRBV6-1	TRBJ1-6	ASRQGQGFHSPLH
TRBV20-1	TRBJ1-2	SATGPSGYT
TRBV7-2	TRBJ2-5	ASSPNGVRQETQY
TRBV7-3	TRBJ2-5	ASSPRGQVGETQY
TRBV20-1	TRBJ1-1	SARAPLGGTEAF
TRBV7-9	TRBJ2-7	ASSDVYEQY
TRBV7-2	TRBJ2-4	ASRFDQGKNIQY
TRBV20-1	TRBJ2-1	SATGESSYNEQF
TRBV20-1	TRBJ1-1	SAREWGADAEAF
TRBV4-2	TRBJ2-1	ASSQDSNALPHEQF